This T cell receptor beta chain comes out of a study of shared clonotypes between healthy human individuals. Profiled with immunoSEQ multiplex PCR; TCRdb holds only in-frame clones, not every one. The sample has about 560,000 clones; roughly 79% are singletons. This CDR3 is 14 amino acids long. Trimming pared 7 bases from V and 6 bases from J, leaving 18 bases between. The germline V gene has CDR1 MDHEN and CDR2 SYDVKM. This sequence originates from a woman aged 40-49 years in good health. Some clones in this sample may be carry-over from other donors' samples. The genes are TRBV28 and TRBJ1-1, with D maybe TRBD1 (5 bases). Input material: PBMCs. The CDR3 spells CASTFRQGRAEAFF. The CDR3 coding sequence is TGTGCCAGCACCTTTCGCCAGGGACGGGCTGAAGCTTTCTTT.